The clone carrying this T cell receptor beta chain has just one count. Here immunoSEQ multiplex PCR was the method, and the copy in TCRdb shows in-frame clones only, minus some. The table records 80,000 to 90,000 clones, roughly 94% of them present only once. This sample stems from a study of technical replicates of blood from several donors. This CDR3 has 15 residues. Germline loops: CDR1 SGHKS, CDR2 YYEKEE (reference sequence). The J segment lost 5 bases and the V segment lost 6 bases, leaving 12 bases of the junction unmatched. Source material: T cells isolated from PBMCs. The receptor was isolated from a human donor in good health. The J gene is TRBJ2-5, the V gene TRBV5-5; 8 positions match TRBD2. CDR3 region: CASMSPLGGGETQYF. In DNA form, the CDR3 reads TGTGCCAGCATGAGTCCGTTGGGCGGGGGGGAGACCCAGTACTTC.